A single sample is the source of the 2 T cell receptor beta chains below, sequenced in a study of shared T cell receptors in the human thymus. The data were produced by immunoSEQ multiplex PCR, yet TCRdb's version contains in-frame clones alone and is incomplete. The profile shows some 640,000 clones, around 87% of them singletons. This same sample was also taken into another study, of human thymus T cells.

The sample taken for sequencing was thymocytes. These receptors all stem from a boy younger than two with a congenital heart defect.

The chain employs TRBV5-1 and TRBJ2-7; possibly TRBD2 for D (6 bases). Germline V gene data show CDR1 as SGHRS and CDR2 as YFSETQ. The V gene lost 4 bases and the J gene lost 4 bases, with 12 bases spanning the gap. The CDR3 covers 13 residues. CDR3 sequence reads: CASSADYTYEQYF. The CDR3 bases are TGCGCCAGCAGCGCGGACTACACATACGAGCAGTACTTC.

This sequence joins TRBV5-1 and TRBJ2-7; 7 bases are a match to TRBD2. Germline CDR1 SGHRS, CDR2 YFSETQ. The CDR3 spans 15 residues. V trimming: 4 bases; J trimming: 0 bases; junction bases outside the gene matches: 7. The CDR3 loop is CASSLHRDYSYEQYF. The CDR3 DNA follows: TGCGCCAGCAGCCTCCACCGGGACTACTCCTACGAGCAGTACTTC.